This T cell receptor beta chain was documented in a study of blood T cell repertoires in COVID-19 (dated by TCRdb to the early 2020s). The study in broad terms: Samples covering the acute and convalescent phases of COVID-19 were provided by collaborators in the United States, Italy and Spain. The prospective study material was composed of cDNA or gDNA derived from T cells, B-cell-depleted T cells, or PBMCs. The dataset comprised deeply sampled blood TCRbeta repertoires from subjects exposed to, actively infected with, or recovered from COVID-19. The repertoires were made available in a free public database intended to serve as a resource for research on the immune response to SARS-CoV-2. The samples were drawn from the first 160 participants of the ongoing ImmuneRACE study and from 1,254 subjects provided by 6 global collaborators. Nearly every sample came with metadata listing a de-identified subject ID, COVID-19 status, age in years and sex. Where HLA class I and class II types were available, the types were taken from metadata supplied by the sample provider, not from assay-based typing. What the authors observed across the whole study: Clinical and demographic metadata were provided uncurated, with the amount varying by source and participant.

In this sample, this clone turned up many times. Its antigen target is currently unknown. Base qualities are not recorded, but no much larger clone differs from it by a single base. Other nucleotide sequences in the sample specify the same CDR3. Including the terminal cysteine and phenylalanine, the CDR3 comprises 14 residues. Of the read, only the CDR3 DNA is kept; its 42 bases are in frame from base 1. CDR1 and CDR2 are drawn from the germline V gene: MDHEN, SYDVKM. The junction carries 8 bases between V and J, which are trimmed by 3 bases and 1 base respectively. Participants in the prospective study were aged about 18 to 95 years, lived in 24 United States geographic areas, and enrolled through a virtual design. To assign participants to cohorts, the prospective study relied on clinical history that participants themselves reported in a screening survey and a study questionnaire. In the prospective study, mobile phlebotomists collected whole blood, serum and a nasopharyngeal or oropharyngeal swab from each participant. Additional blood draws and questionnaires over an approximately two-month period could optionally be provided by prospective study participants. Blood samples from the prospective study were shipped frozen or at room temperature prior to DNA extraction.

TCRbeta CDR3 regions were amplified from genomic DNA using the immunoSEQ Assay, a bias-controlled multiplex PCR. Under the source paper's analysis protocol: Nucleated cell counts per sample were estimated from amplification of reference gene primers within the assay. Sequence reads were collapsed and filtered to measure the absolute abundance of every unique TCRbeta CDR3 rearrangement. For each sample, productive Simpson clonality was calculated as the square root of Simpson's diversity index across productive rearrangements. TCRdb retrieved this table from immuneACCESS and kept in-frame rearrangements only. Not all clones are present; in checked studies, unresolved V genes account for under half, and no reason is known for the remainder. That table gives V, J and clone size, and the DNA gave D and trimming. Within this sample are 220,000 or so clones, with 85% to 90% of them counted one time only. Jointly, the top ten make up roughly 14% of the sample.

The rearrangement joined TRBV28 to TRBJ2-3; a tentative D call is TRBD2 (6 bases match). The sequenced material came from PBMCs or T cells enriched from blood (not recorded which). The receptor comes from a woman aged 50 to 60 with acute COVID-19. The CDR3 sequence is CASSFLAGTDTQYF. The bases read TGTGCCAGCAGTTTTTTAGCGGGCACAGATACGCAGTATTTT.